This TCR beta chain was obtained from a study of blood T cell repertoires in COVID-19. Per germline, CDR1 MGHRA and CDR2 YSYEKL. V lost 2 bases to trimming and J lost 0 bases; unmatched junction nucleotides: 1. The CDR3 loop spans 16 amino acids. The protocol was immunoSEQ multiplex PCR, while the TCRdb copy is restricted to in-frame clones and leaves out a portion. The sample yields some 21,000 clones, 80% to 95% seen once. The chain carries TRBV4-1 and TRBJ2-3; 11 bases match TRBD2. This TCR was sampled from a human donor in a cohort sampled during active COVID-19. Sequenced: peripheral blood. The CDR3 DNA sequence: TGCGCCAGCAGCCAAACTAGCGGGGGAAGCACAGATACGCAGTATTTT. The encoded protein is CASSQTSGGSTDTQYF.